This T cell receptor (beta chain) came from a study of cytomegalovirus exposure and HLA in healthy donors (dated by TCRdb to about 2017). For the wider study: An earlier analysis of 587 of the donors reported 276 Gb of sequence data and 117 million unique TCR beta sequences obtained from approximately 180 million T cells. In the later analysis, no new phenotypic data were used to find candidate immune exposures; instead, reliance was placed on TCR beta sequences and their occurrence across donors. To predict cytomegalovirus infection status, the study brought together high-throughput TCR immunosequencing, statistical association of individual TCRs with disease status, and machine learning. Genome-wide SNP genotypes for about 55% of the roughly 670 donors were used in a later genetic analysis, which treated that subset as a discovery cohort. To decide whether each TCR beta V gene segment behaved as functional or pseudogenic, an earlier analysis of 587 of the donors relied on high-throughput TCR beta sequencing. Besides the first cohort of roughly 640 subjects, a separate validation cohort made up of over 95 different subjects was used. Approximately 310 gigabases of sequencing data and 70 million to 100 million unique TCR sequences were included in an early release covering about 700 HLA-typed donors. Of the 300 to 500 genotyped donors, approximately 80% were placed in the genetic ancestry cluster associated with self-reported Caucasian donors. Roughly 5 DR-DQ haplotypes were handled as single units for association and clustering because linkage in the cohort was strong. The study aimed to test whether signatures of past pathogen exposure could be identified by cataloging public T cell receptors. Every discovery cohort repertoire had been produced on one sequencing platform. The study profiled the T cell repertoires of 666 subjects by immunosequencing and related them to cytomegalovirus serostatus. The number of typed donors differed by locus: roughly 629-640 for A, B, C, DRB1 and DQB1; approximately 530 for DQA1; 600 to 610 for DPA1; and about 450 for DPB1. Donor age, sex, ethnicity and CMV serostatus were compiled together with the repertoire data. Class I and class II HLA loci were covered by the typing at four-digit resolution. A later analysis re-examined previously published TCR beta repertoires from several hundred donors and added high-resolution HLA genotyping to investigate patterns of TCR occurrence. Among some 400 genotyped donors of the cohort, an average of approximately 240,000 unique TCR beta nucleotide sequences was sequenced per donor, of which about 18% were non-productive. Broader findings and caveats from the paper: A cluster of highly shared sequence variants was judged likely to be a technical artifact of the sequencing pipeline. Compared with equally common non-associated chains, HLA-associated TCR beta chains in a later analysis were more clonally expanded and had lower generation probabilities. According to the authors, the approach could potentially be generalized to other disease states and immunological phenotypes. CMV serostatus was the only immune exposure information available for the cohort. According to a later analysis, parvovirus B19, influenza, CMV and Epstein-Barr virus appeared linked to several top co-occurrence clusters. Roughly uniform sequencing depth across donors was assumed in presence/absence analyses, although this assumption may not hold. Because some donors lacked HLA typing at each locus, the association tests relied only on the typed subset. When HLA alleles, especially DR and DQ, strongly co-occurred, attributing TCR associations to individual alleles was difficult. In a later analysis, the rate of TCR association differed among HLA loci, with DRB1 alleles having the most associated TCRs and HLA-C alleles having the fewest. While some public TCRs were present in many individuals, most TCR sequences turned up only very rarely across donors. A later analysis found that most CMV-associated TCR beta chains appeared HLA-restricted, with HLA associations seemingly driven largely by CMV exposure. Because counts were too low, some 17 rarely observed V segments, including chromosome 9 orphons, were left out of the earlier analysis of 587 of the donors. Linkage disequilibrium might explain the correlated functional status among segregating V segments, but an unknown experimental factor could not be excluded. The cohort was sequenced for TCR beta chains only, and without alpha or paired-chain data the features that could be detected were limited. The study gave a list of 150 to 200 TCR beta chains associated with cytomegalovirus. In vitro tests confirmed that a few of the cytomegalovirus-associated TCR beta chains recognize cytomegalovirus antigens. Because the 87-base-pair reads could not distinguish some IMGT-functional V segments, including TRBV6-2 and TRBV6-3, those segments were excluded. In a later genetic analysis, fewer N-insertions in productive TCRs were reported among donors in an Asian-associated ancestry cluster than the approximately 710-donor mean. In an earlier analysis of over 550 of the donors, most TCR beta V segments were observed in productive rearrangements about 90% or about 30% of the time, broadly matching IMGT annotations. At a false discovery rate of 0.05, a later analysis linked about 16,000 TCR beta sequences to specific HLA alleles. Cytomegalovirus status was reported to be diagnosed by the classifier with high specificity and sensitivity in both the original and validation cohorts. A later genetic analysis associated a missense DCLRE1C variant with V-gene and J-gene trimming of TCR beta chains, and an independent cohort replicated the association. A further reported finding was that TCR beta sequences accurately predicted the HLA-A and HLA-B alleles for most subjects in the first cohort.

To prepare the library, the immunoSEQ multiplex PCR assay was applied. A mixture of 60 forward primers for TCR Vbeta segments and 13 reverse primers for TCR Jbeta segments was used in the multiplex PCR. Amplification of the CDR3 region of rearranged TCR beta genes was performed with a multiplex PCR assay on genomic DNA. The amplified TCR beta libraries were sequenced on the Illumina HiSeq System as 87-base-pair reads. The authors' analysis ran thus. In a later analysis, 70 million to 95 million unique TCR beta chains were counted across the approximately 670 repertoires, and roughly 11 million of these chains were shared by at least two donors. Raw reads were error-corrected and collapsed into unique sequences by a nearest-neighbor algorithm in which closely related sequences were merged to remove PCR and sequencing errors. CDR3 sequences were aligned to IMGT reference sequences to assign V, D and J gene segments. Each retained sequence needed at least a six-nucleotide match to both a V gene segment and a J gene segment. A rearrangement was called productive if the CDR3 had no stop codons and remained in frame with V and J, and every other rearrangement was called non-productive. CDR3 was defined according to IMGT convention as the region running from the second conserved V-encoded cysteine to the conserved J-encoded phenylalanine. The earlier analysis of fewer than 750 of the donors excluded sequences that lacked an unambiguous match to a single V gene segment. In an earlier analysis of 500 to 750 of the donors, V segments were called functional above 56.7% productive rearrangements and were called segregating when the between-donor standard deviation exceeded 5%. A statistical classification framework was built to diagnose cytomegalovirus status from the catalog of TCR beta chain sequences. A later analysis assigned V and J genes by comparing TCR nucleotide sequences with IMGT/GENE-DB human TR gene sequences. A later analysis assigned CDR3 sequences and most-parsimonious VDJ recombination scenarios with the TCRdist pipeline. A later analysis defined each TCR beta chain by its CDR3 amino acid sequence plus V-gene family, and excluded reads lacking a unique V-gene family. In a later analysis, fewer than 650 highly shared, low-generation-probability nucleotide sequences were removed to address suspected cross-contamination and a sequencing artifact. For each public chain, a later analysis derived a clonal expansion index from normalized ranks of inferred template counts within each repertoire. In a later analysis, generation probabilities were computed using a VDJ recombination model fitted to out-of-frame rearrangements, and the results were checked against IGoR. A later analysis scored TCR-TCR, TCR-HLA and TCR-CMV co-occurrence with hypergeometric tests, applying a repertoire-size bias correction to TCR pairs. False discovery rates were estimated in a later analysis by permuting HLA or CMV assignments 20 times. A later analysis grouped co-occurring TCRs with DBSCAN, adding TCRdist sequence similarity when clustering within HLA-allele-positive subsets. For co-occurrence clustering, repertoires with fewer than 30,000 or more than 120,000 public chains were excluded, along with about five repertoires with anomalous nucleotide sharing. The source is immuneACCESS, and TCRdb retained only in-frame sequences with V and J called. Part of the clones is not carried over; for the studies checked, unresolved V genes explain less than half of this, and the remainder is unexplained. V, J and clone size were drawn from that table, and D and trimming were deduced from the DNA. The sample table shows about 170,000 clones, and about 81% are seen once. Under 2% of the sample is in the top ten clones.

With respect to this clone: Its target antigen remains unknown. No base qualities exist here, and no much larger clone lies one base off it.

Sequences MNHNS (CDR1) and SASEGT (CDR2) are obtained from the germline V gene. Counted from cysteine to phenylalanine, this CDR3 has 13 amino acids. CDR3 DNA is the only sequence kept; it has 39 bases, read in frame from the first base. The junction carries 11 bases between V and J, which are trimmed by 7 bases and 4 bases respectively. The cohort consisted of hundreds of healthy bone marrow donors. At the time of sampling, all cohort members were nominally healthy, though unrecorded immune exposures were likely present. The donor was CMV seronegative and was included in the group of about 350 seronegative cohort members. A peripheral blood sample was provided by each donor, and peripheral blood mononuclear cells were used for TCR beta sequencing. The Qiagen DNeasy Blood Extraction Kit was used to extract genomic DNA from the blood cell samples.

The chain was built from TRBV6-1 and TRBJ2-1, and TRBD2 may be the D gene, going by 5 matching bases. The sequenced material came from PBMCs. This receptor was obtained from a woman aged 18-29 years in good health and CMV-seronegative. Here the CDR3 is given as CASTKRGYNEQFF. The nucleotide sequence reads as follows: TGTGCCAGCACCAAACGAGGGTACAATGAGCAGTTCTTC.